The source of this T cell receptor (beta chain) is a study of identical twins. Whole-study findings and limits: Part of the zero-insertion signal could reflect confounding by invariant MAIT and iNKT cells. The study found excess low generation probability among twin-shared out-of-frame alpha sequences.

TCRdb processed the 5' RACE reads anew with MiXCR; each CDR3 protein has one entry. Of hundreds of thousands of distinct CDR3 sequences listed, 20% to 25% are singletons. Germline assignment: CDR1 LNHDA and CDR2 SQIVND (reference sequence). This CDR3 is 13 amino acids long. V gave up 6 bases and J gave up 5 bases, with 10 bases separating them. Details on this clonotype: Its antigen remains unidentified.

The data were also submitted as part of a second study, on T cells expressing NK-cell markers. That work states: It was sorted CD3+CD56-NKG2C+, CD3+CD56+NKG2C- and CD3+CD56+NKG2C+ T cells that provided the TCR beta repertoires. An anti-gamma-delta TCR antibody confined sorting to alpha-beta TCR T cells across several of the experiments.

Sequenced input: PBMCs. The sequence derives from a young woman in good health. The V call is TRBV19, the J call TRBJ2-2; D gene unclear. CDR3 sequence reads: CASRRLSTGELFF. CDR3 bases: TGTGCCAGTAGACGGTTATCAACCGGGGAGCTGTTTTTT.